This is a list of T cell receptor beta chains from one sample in a study of cytomegalovirus exposure and HLA in healthy donors. TCRdb's table, derived via immunoSEQ multiplex PCR, lists solely in-frame clones and lacks some. This sample yields about 130,000 clones, of which approximately 17% are seen a single time; approximately 2.6% belongs to the top ten. Sequencing was done on a sample of PBMCs. The source of these receptors is a female donor in good health and CMV-seropositive. Both conserved end residues are part of each CDR3. Fields, in order: CDR3 length, V gene, J gene, D gene, clone size, CDR3 DNA, CDR3 protein. The D gene is left open where the match is weak. Only some rows state a clone size, as once, few, many or a class for expanded clones.

15	TRBV5-1	TRBJ1-5	NA	NA	TGCGCCAGCAGCTTACAGGGAGAGAGCAATCAGCCCCAGCATTTT	CASSLQGESNQPQHF
14	TRBV10-3	TRBJ1-2	NA	NA	TGTGCCATCAGTGAAGTCAGGGGCGACTATGGCTACACCTTC	CAISEVRGDYGYTF
16	TRBV19	TRBJ2-7	TRBD1	NA	TGTGCCAGTAGTACTCAGGACAGGTTGACTCCCTACGAGCAGTACTTC	CASSTQDRLTPYEQYF
13	TRBV6-5	TRBJ2-7	NA	NA	TGTGCCAGCAGTTCGGGAAATTGGTACGAGCAGTACTTC	CASSSGNWYEQYF
19	TRBV27	TRBJ2-7	TRBD2	NA	TGTGCCAGCAGTTTATCCTTCCTCCCCCGGGGGGGGGTCACCTACGAGCAGTACTTC	CASSLSFLPRGGVTYEQYF
16	TRBV6-6	TRBJ1-5	TRBD1	few	TGTGCCAGCAGTTACAACAGGGACAGGGGCAATCAGCCCCAGCATTTT	CASSYNRDRGNQPQHF
15	TRBV7-9	TRBJ2-3	TRBD2	NA	TGTGCCAGCGGCCAAGGGACTAGCGAGACAGATACGCAGTATTTT	CASGQGTSETDTQYF
17	TRBV9	TRBJ2-3	NA	NA	TGTGCCAGCAGCGCCGTACTAGGAGACCTCAGCACAGATACGCAGTATTTT	CASSAVLGDLSTDTQYF
17	TRBV5-4	TRBJ1-3	NA	few	TGTGCCAGCAGCTTGAATCAGGTGGCAAACGGTGGAAACACCATATATTTT	CASSLNQVANGGNTIYF
13	TRBV2	TRBJ2-2	NA	NA	TGTGCCAGCTCGCGGGGTCCAGGCGGGGAGCTGTTTTTT	CASSRGPGGELFF
14	TRBV27	TRBJ2-7	TRBD2	NA	TGTGCCAGCCTTAACCGACTAGCGGGAGACGAGCAGTACTTC	CASLNRLAGDEQYF
16	TRBV2	TRBJ2-1	TRBD2	few	TGTGCCAGCACCGGGACTAGCGGGAGGTACTACAATGAGCAGTTCTTC	CASTGTSGRYYNEQFF